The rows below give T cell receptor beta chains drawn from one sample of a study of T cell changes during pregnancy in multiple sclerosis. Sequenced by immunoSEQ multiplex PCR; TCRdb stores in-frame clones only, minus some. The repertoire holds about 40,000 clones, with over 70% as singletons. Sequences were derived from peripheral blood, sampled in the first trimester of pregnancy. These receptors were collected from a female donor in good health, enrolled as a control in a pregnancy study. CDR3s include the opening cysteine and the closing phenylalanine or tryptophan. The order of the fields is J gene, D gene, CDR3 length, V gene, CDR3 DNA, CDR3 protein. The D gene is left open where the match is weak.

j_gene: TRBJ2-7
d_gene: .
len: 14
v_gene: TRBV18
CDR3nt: TGTGCCAGCTCACCAGGACAGACCCCCTACGAGCAGTACTTC
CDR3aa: CASSPGQTPYEQYF

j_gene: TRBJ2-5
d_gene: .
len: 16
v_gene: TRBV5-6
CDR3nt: TGTGCCAGCAGCTTGGAGGGACTCCAGGGTTGGGAGACCCAGTACTTC
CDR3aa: CASSLEGLQGWETQYF

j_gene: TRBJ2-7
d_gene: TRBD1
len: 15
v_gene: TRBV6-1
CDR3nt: TGTGCCAGCAGATCCCGGGACAGGGTTTCCTACGAGCAGTACTTC
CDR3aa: CASRSRDRVSYEQYF

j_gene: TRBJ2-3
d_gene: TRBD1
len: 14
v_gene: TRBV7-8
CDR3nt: TGTGCCAGCGGTGACAGGGGCGGCACAGATACGCAGTATTTT
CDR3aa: CASGDRGGTDTQYF

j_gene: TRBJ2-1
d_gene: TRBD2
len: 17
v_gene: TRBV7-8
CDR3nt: TGTGCCAGCAGCCCCGGACTAGCGGTGGCTTCCTACAATGAGCAGTTCTTC
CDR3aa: CASSPGLAVASYNEQFF

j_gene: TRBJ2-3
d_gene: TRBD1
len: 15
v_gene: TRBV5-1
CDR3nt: TGCGCCAGCAGCCTTTCGAACCAGGGGGCAGATACGCAGTATTTT
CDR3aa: CASSLSNQGADTQYF

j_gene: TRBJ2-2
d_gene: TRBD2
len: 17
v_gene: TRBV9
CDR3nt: TGTGCCAGCAGTCATACTGTAGCGGGGCCGAACACCGGGGAGCTGTTTTTT
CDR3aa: CASSHTVAGPNTGELFF

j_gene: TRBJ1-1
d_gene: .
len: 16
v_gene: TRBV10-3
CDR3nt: TGTGCCATCAGTTCCTTACCCAAAGGGGGAAGGACTGAAGCTTTCTTT
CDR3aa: CAISSLPKGGRTEAFF

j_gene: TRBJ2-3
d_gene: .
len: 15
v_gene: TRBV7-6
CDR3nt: TGTGCCAGCAGCTCAGGCGGGACCCTTCAGGATACGCAGTATTTT
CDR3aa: CASSSGGTLQDTQYF

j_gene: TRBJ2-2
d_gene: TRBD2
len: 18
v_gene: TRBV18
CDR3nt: TGTGCCAGCTCACCGAACAGCGGGGGGGCTTTGAACACCGGGGAGCTGTTTTTT
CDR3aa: CASSPNSGGALNTGELFF

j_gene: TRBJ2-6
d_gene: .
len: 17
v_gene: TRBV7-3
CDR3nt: TGTGCCAGCAGCCGAGGGTTGGGGAGTCCCGGGGCCAACGTCCTGACTTTC
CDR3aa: CASSRGLGSPGANVLTF

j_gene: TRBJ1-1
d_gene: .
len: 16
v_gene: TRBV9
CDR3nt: TGTGCCAGCAGCGGGAATACGGGACACCTTAACACTGAAGCTTTCTTT
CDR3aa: CASSGNTGHLNTEAFF

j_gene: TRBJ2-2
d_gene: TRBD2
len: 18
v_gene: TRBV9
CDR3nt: TGTGCCAGCAGCTCACTAGCGGGGGGGGTCTCGGGAACCGGGGAGCTGTTTTTT
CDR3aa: CASSSLAGGVSGTGELFF

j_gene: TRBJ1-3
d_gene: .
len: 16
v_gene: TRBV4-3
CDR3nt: TGCGCCAGCAGCCAAGACGCTACAGGGCCTGGAAACACCATATATTTT
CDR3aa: CASSQDATGPGNTIYF

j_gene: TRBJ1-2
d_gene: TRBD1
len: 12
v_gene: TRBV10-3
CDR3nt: TGTGCCATCAGTCTTACAGGGGACGGCTACACCTTC
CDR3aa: CAISLTGDGYTF

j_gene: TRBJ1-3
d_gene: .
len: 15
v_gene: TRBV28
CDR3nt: TGTGCCAGCAGTTTGCGGGATCTCTCTGGAAACACCATATATTTT
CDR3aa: CASSLRDLSGNTIYF

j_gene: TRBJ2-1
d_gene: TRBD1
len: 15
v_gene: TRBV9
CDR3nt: TGTGCCAGCAGCGTAGTGGGACAGGGGGGCAATGAGCAGTTCTTC
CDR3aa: CASSVVGQGGNEQFF

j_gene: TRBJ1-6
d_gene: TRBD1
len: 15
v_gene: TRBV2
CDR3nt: TGTGCCAGCATTCGGGACAGGGGGCTTAATTCACCCCTCCACTTT
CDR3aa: CASIRDRGLNSPLHF